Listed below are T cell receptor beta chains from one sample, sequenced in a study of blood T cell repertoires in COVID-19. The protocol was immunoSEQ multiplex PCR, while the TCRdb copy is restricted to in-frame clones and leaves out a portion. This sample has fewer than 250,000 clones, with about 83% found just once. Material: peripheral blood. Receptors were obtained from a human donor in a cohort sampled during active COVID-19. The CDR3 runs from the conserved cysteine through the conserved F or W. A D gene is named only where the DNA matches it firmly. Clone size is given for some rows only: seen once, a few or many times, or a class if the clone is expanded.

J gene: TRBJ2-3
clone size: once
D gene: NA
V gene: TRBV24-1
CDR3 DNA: TGTGCCACCAGTGATTGGACTTCAGATACGCAGTATTTT
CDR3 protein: CATSDWTSDTQYF

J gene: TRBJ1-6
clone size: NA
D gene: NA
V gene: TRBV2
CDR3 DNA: TGTGCCAGCAGTGTCCAGATGAACTCCTATAATTCACCCCTCCACTTT
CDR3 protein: CASSVQMNSYNSPLHF

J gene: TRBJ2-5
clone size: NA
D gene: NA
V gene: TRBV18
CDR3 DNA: TGTGCCAGCTCACCGCCTTCAGGAGGAACCCAAGAGACCCAGTACTTC
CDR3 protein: CASSPPSGGTQETQYF

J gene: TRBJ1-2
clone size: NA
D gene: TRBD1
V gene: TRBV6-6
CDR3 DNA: TGTGCCAGCAGTTCGGGGACAGTGGGTGGCTACACCTTC
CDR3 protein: CASSSGTVGGYTF

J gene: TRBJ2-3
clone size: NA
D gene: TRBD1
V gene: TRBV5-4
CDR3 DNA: TGTGCCAGCAGCCCAGGGAGGACAGGGGGCACAGATACGCAGTATTTT
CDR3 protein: CASSPGRTGGTDTQYF

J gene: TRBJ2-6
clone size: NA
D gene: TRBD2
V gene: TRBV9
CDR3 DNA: TGTGCCAGCAGCCCGGGACTAGCGGGAGGGTCTGGGGCCAACGTCCTGACTTTC
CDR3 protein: CASSPGLAGGSGANVLTF

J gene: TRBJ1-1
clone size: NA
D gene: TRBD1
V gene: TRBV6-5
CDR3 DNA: TGTGCCAGCAGTTTGCAACCGACAGGGTTGAACACTGAAGCTTTCTTT
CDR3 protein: CASSLQPTGLNTEAFF

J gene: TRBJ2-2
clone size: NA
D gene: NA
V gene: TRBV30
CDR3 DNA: TGTGCCTGGAACGGGGGCGGGGAGCTGTTTTTT
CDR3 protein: CAWNGGGELFF

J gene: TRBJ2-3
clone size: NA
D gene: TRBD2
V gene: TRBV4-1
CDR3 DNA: TGCGCCAGCAGCCAAAAATTACTAGCGCAGCGCACAGATACGCAGTATTTT
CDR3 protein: CASSQKLLAQRTDTQYF

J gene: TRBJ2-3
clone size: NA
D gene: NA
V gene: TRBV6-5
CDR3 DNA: TGTGCCAGCAGTTACGGCCCCCCCGCCGATACGCAGTATTTT
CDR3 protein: CASSYGPPADTQYF

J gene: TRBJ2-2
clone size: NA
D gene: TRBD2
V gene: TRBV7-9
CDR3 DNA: TGTGCCAGCAGCCCAGGGAGCGGGAGGTCCGGGGAGCTGTTTTTT
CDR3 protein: CASSPGSGRSGELFF

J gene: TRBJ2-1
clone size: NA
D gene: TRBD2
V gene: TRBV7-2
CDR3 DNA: TGTGCCAGCAGCCAATCTACTAGCGGGAGGGGGTGGAATGAGCAGTTCTTC
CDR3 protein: CASSQSTSGRGWNEQFF

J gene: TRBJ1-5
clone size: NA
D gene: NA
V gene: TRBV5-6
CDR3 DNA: TGTGCCAGCAGCTTGGGCAGGGGCCAGCCCCAGCATTTT
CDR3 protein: CASSLGRGQPQHF

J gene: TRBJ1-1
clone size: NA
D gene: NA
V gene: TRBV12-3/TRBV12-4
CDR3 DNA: TGTGCCAGCATGCGGGGAAAGACTGAAGCTTTCTTT
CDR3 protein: CASMRGKTEAFF

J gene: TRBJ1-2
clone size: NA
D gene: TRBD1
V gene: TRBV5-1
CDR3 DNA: TGCGCCAGCAGGCCTGGACAGGGTAACTATGGCTACACCTTC
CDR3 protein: CASRPGQGNYGYTF

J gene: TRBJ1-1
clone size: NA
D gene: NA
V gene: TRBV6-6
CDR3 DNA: TGTGCCAGCACGGGGGGGGTTACGGCCACTGAAGCTTTCTTT
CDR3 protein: CASTGGVTATEAFF

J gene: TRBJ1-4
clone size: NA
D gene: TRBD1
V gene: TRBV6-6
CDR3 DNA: TGTGCCAGCAGGTTGGACAGGGGGGATGAAAAACTGTTTTTT
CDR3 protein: CASRLDRGDEKLFF

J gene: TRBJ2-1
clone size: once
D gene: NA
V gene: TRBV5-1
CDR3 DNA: TGCGCCAGCAGCCTGACGACAGTAAATGAGCAGTTCTTC
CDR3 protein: CASSLTTVNEQFF

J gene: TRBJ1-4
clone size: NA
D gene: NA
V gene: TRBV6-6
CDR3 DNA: TGTGCCAGCAGTTACGGGGACACGAATGAAAAACTGTTTTTT
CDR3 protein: CASSYGDTNEKLFF

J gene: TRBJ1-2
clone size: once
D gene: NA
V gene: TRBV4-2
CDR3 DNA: TGTGCCAGCAGCCACGACTTCGGGGGGCAGGATGGCTACACCTTC
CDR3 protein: CASSHDFGGQDGYTF

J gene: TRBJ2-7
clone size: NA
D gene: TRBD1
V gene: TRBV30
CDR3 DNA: TGTGCCTGGAGAGGGACAGGGAGCGAGCAGTACTTC
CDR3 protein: CAWRGTGSEQYF

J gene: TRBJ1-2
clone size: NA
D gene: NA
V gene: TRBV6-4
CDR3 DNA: TGTGCCAGCAAGGCGGGTGCTGGCTACACCTTC
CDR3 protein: CASKAGAGYTF

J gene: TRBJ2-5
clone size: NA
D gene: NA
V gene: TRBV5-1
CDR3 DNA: TGCGCCAGCAGCTTAGACAGGAGGATGGCCGAGACCCAGTACTTC
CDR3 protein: CASSLDRRMAETQYF

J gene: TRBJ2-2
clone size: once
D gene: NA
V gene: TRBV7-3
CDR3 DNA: TGTGCCAGCAGCCGGGAAGCCGGGGAGCTGTTTTTT
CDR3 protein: CASSREAGELFF

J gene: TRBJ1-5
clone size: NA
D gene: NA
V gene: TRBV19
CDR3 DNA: TGTGCCAGTACCGATTGGAGTAGCAATCAGCCCCAGCATTTT
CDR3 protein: CASTDWSSNQPQHF

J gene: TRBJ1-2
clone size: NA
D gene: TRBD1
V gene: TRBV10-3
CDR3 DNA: TGTGCCATCAGTGGCAGGGGGAATGGCTACACCTTC
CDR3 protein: CAISGRGNGYTF

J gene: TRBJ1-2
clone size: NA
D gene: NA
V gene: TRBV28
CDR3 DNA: TGTGCCAGCATCGACTGGGGGAGGGGGAGGTCGATTAACTATGGCTACACCTTC
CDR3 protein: CASIDWGRGRSINYGYTF

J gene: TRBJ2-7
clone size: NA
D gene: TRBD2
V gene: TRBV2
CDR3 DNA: TGTGCCAGACGGACTAGCGTGACAAACTACGAGCAGTACTTC
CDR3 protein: CARRTSVTNYEQYF